This T cell receptor beta chain stems from a study of cytomegalovirus exposure and HLA in healthy donors. Study-level results: Association of a missense DCLRE1C variant with TCR beta V- and J-gene trimming was reported in a later analysis. A later analysis reportedly identified an Asian-associated ancestry cluster as carrying fewer N-insertions than the approximately 670-donor mean. The study reported that TCR beta sequences accurately predicted HLA-A and HLA-B alleles in most subjects. Listed as cytomegalovirus-associated were 164 TCR beta chains.

The CDR3 spans 17 residues. Germline V gene sequence: CDR1 SEHNR, CDR2 FQNEAQ (reference sequence). Trimming at V came to 7 bases and at J to 0 bases, leaving 12 bases not matched to a gene. Notes on this clone: The target antigen is unknown.

60 Vbeta and 13 Jbeta primers were used in PCR. Sequenced by immunoSEQ multiplex PCR; TCRdb stores in-frame clones only, minus some. This sample has fewer than 150,000 clones, with approximately 80% found just once. Sequencing was performed on PBMCs. The source is a male donor in good health and CMV-seronegative. The genes are TRBV7-9 and TRBJ1-3; 7 bases line up with TRBD1. The CDR3 sequence is CASTPRTGPSSGNTIYF. CDR3 coding DNA: TGTGCCAGCACCCCCCGGACAGGACCGAGCTCTGGAAACACCATATATTTT. The entire variable domain, with the rest obtained from reference TRBV7-9 and TRBJ1-3, is as follows: DTGVSQNPRHKITKRGQNVTFRCDPISEHNRLYWYRQTLGQGPEFLTYFQNEAQLEKSRLLSDRFSAERPKGSFSTLEIQRTEQGDSAMYLCASTPRTGPSSGNTIYFGEGSWLTVV.